Following are 32 T cell receptor beta chains from one sample sequenced in a study of blood T cell repertoires in COVID-19. Using immunoSEQ multiplex PCR, the repertoire was profiled, and TCRdb retains in-frame clones only, with some absent. Of approximately 230,000 clones listed, around 80% are singletons. Material for sequencing was PBMCs or T cells enriched from blood (not recorded which). The receptors here all came from a man aged 40-50 years who had recovered from COVID-19.

J is TRBJ1-2 and V is TRBV5-1, with TRBD1 identical over 10 bases. The CDR3 loop spans 14 amino acids. With V trimmed by 4 bases and J by 6 bases, 6 bases remained unmatched. Germline lookup yields CDR1 SGHRS and CDR2 YFSETQ. The CDR3 DNA is TGCGCCAGCAGCCTCGGACAGGGGGGGCATGGCTACACCTTC. Translating it yields CASSLGQGGHGYTF.

The rearrangement uses TRBV24-1 and TRBJ2-7; TRBD1 matches at 8 bases. This CDR3 spans 15 amino acids. Germline lookup yields CDR1 KGHDR and CDR2 SFDVKD. Losses at the gene ends were 4 bases for V and 5 bases for J; bases not matched to a gene: 9. The CDR3 is CATSDPGQATDEQYF. In nucleotides, the CDR3 is TGTGCCACCAGTGACCCGGGACAGGCCACCGACGAGCAGTACTTC.

This chain joins TRBV7-3 and TRBJ2-7, with 9 positions matching TRBD2. The V segment lost 3 bases and the J segment 2 bases; nucleotides outside the gene matches: 8. This CDR3 is built from 16 residues. The V gene's germline CDR1 is SGHTA and CDR2 FQGTGA. CDR3: CASSFFGGRDPYEQYF. The CDR3 coding sequence is TGTGCCAGCAGCTTCTTCGGCGGGAGGGACCCCTACGAGCAGTACTTC.

The gene calls are TRBV19 and TRBJ2-1; 7 bases line up with TRBD1. Germline V gene lookup returns CDR1 LNHDA and CDR2 SQIVND (reference sequence). V shed 8 bases and J 2 bases; nucleotides not matched to a gene: 9. The CDR3 has 15 amino acids. The CDR3 sequence is CASANRDSPYNEQFF. CDR3 coding DNA: TGTGCCAGTGCCAACCGGGACAGCCCCTACAATGAGCAGTTCTTC. Based on the CDR3 plus reference TRBV19 and TRBJ2-1, the full variable domain is DGGITQSPKYLFRKEGQNVTLSCEQNLNHDAMYWYRQDPGQGLRLIYYSQIVNDFQKGDIAEGYSVSREKKESFPLTVTSAQKNPTAFYLCASANRDSPYNEQFFGPGTRLTVL.

The rearrangement links TRBV4-1 to TRBJ1-4; 12 bases match TRBD1. Germline trimming cut 1 base from V and 10 bases from J; bases unmatched to any gene: 16. Germline values: CDR1 MGHRA, CDR2 YSYEKL. This CDR3 has 19 residues. CDR3 bases: TGCGCCAGCAGCCAAGCCCTTAACGGTCAGGGACAGGGGGCTGGAAAACTGTTTTTT. Translation: CASSQALNGQGQGAGKLFF.

The chain couples TRBV15 to TRBJ1-4; TRBD1 aligns across 9 bases. This CDR3 is built from 16 residues. V trimming: 3 bases; J trimming: 7 bases; junction bases outside the gene matches: 9. Germline V gene data show CDR1 as LNHNV and CDR2 as YYDKDF (reference sequence). CDR3 bases: TGTGCCACCAGCAGGGCGAACAGGGGGCCGGGTGAAAAACTGTTTTTT. Translation gives CATSRANRGPGEKLFF.

V and J are TRBV7-6 and TRBJ1-1; D possibly corresponds to TRBD1 (5 bases). CDR1 and CDR2 from the germline V gene are SGHVS and FNYEAQ. The germline V and J ends were trimmed by 5 bases and 5 bases, with 12 bases remaining between them. The CDR3 covers 13 residues. CDR3 loop: CASSPSGGTEAFF. For the CDR3, the DNA is TGTGCCAGCAGCCCCTCGGGGGGGACTGAAGCTTTCTTT.

The chain couples TRBV28 to TRBJ1-1; the D is unclear. The ends were cut back, 4 bases at V and 8 bases at J, with 8 bases in the middle. Per germline, CDR1 MDHEN and CDR2 SYDVKM. The CDR3 extends over 11 amino acids. CDR3 in amino acids: CASSYGLEAFF. The CDR3 region has the DNA TGTGCCAGCAGTTATGGACTGGAAGCTTTCTTT. Full variable domain (outside the CDR3, taken from reference TRBV28 and TRBJ1-1): DVKVTQSSRYLVKRTGEKVFLECVQDMDHENMFWYRQDPGLGLRLIYFSYDVKMKEKGDIPEGYSVSREKKERFSLILESASTNQTSMYLCASSYGLEAFFGQGTRLTVV.

This clone occurred a few times. The V and J genes are TRBV3-1 (or the pseudogene TRBV3-2) and TRBJ1-5; D unclear. V was cut by 0 bases and J by 5 bases, with 8 bases left in between. This CDR3 comprises 14 residues. The V gene's germline CDR1 is LGHDT and CDR2 YNNKEL (reference sequence). CDR3 in DNA: TGTGCCAGCAGCCAAGAGCGAGGAGATCAGCCCCAGCATTTT. Translated, it gives CASSQERGDQPQHF.

The rearrangement uses TRBV3-1 (or the pseudogene TRBV3-2) and TRBJ1-2, with TRBD1 as a possible D gene (6 bases). Germline CDR1 reads LGHDT; CDR2 reads YNNKEL (reference sequence). The CDR3 is 15 residues long. Trimming shortened V by 8 bases and J by 2 bases, and 18 bases separated the two germline ends. The CDR3 sequence is CASHAAGGKNYGYTF. The CDR3 coding sequence is TGTGCCAGCCATGCTGCGGGGGGCAAAAACTATGGCTACACCTTC.

The J gene is TRBJ2-7, the V gene TRBV11-2; no reliable D call. V was shortened by 1 base and J by 3 bases, with 7 bases between the two germline ends. This CDR3 has 13 amino acids. Germline CDR1 reads SGHAT; CDR2 reads FQNNGV. CDR3 coding DNA: TGTGCCAGCAGCTTAGTCCCAGACTACGAGCAGTACTTC. This sequence encodes CASSLVPDYEQYF. Together with reference TRBV11-2 and TRBJ2-7, the CDR3 gives the full variable domain: EAGVAQSPRYKIIEKRQSVAFWCNPISGHATLYWYQQILGQGPKLLIQFQNNGVVDDSQLPKDRFSAERLKGVDSTLKIQPAKLEDSAVYLCASSLVPDYEQYFGPGTRLTVT.

The chain uses TRBV14 and TRBJ2-1; 16 bases match TRBD2. V shed 5 bases and J 2 bases; nucleotides not matched to a gene: 0. The CDR3 is 16 amino acids. Germline loops: CDR1 SGHDN, CDR2 FVKESK. As DNA, the CDR3 is TGTGCCAGCAGCGGGACTAGCGGGAGGGCCTACAATGAGCAGTTCTTC. Amino acid sequence: CASSGTSGRAYNEQFF. Full variable domain (remainder filled in from reference TRBV14 and TRBJ2-1): EAGVTQFPSHSVIEKGQTVTLRCDPISGHDNLYWYRRVMGKEIKFLLHFVKESKQDESGMPNNRFLAERTGGTYSTLKVQPAELEDSGVYFCASSGTSGRAYNEQFFGPGTRLTVL.

The chain joins TRBV11-2 to TRBJ2-7, with 10 bases matching TRBD2. The length of the CDR3 is 17 residues. The V and J ends lost 0 bases and 0 bases, in that order; junction bases with no gene match: 5. Germline V gene data show CDR1 as SGHAT and CDR2 as FQNNGV. This CDR3 reads CASSLDGSGGGSYEQYF. CDR3 DNA sequence: TGTGCCAGCAGCTTAGATGGGAGCGGGGGGGGCTCCTACGAGCAGTACTTC.

In regard to this clone: This sample also contains other DNA sequences that code for the same CDR3. In nucleotides, the CDR3 is TGTGCCTGGAGTGTAGGCGGGACCTCCTACGAGCAGTACTTC. Residues: CAWSVGGTSYEQYF. The V gene is TRBV30, the J gene TRBJ2-7; D is perhaps TRBD2 (6 bases). Deletions cut 0 bases from V and 0 bases from J, with 9 bases between. CDR3 length: 14 residues. Germline lookup yields CDR1 GTSNPN and CDR2 SVGIG (reference sequence). Using reference TRBV30 and TRBJ2-7 for the parts outside the CDR3, the full variable domain is SQTIHQWPATLVQPVGSPLSLECTVEGTSNPNLYWYRQAAGRGLQLLFYSVGIGQISSEVPQNLSASRPQDRQFILSSKKLLLSDSGFYLCAWSVGGTSYEQYFGPGTRLTVT.

The chain couples TRBV3-1 (or the pseudogene TRBV3-2) to TRBJ2-7; 8 positions match TRBD2. The germline CDR1 and CDR2 sequences are LGHDT and YNNKEL (reference sequence). Trimming took 4 bases from V and 9 from J; bases not matched to a gene: 14. The CDR3 consists of 15 residues. Written as DNA, the CDR3 is TGTGCCAGCAGCCCTCAAAGCGGGAGCTTTATCGGGCAGTACTTC. Translating it yields CASSPQSGSFIGQYF.

This rearrangement joins TRBV24-1 to TRBJ2-3, with TRBD2 identical over 12 bases. CDR1 and CDR2 (germline): KGHDR, SFDVKD. CDR3 length equals 16 residues. With 3 bases clipped from V and 5 bases from J, the junction kept 5 bases outside the gene matches. The CDR3 sequence is CATSDPRLAGEDTQYF. The CDR3 nucleotides read TGTGCCACCAGTGATCCCCGACTAGCGGGAGAAGATACGCAGTATTTT.

Concerning this clone itself: The same CDR3 also results from other DNA sequences found in this sample. The rearrangement joins TRBV19 to TRBJ1-2; 7 bases are shared with TRBD1. J gave up 4 bases and V 8 bases, and 7 bases lay outside the gene matches. Germline CDR1 reads LNHDA; CDR2 reads SQIVND (reference sequence). The CDR3 is 13 amino acids. The CDR3 bases are TGTGCCAGTGGGGACCGGGACAGCTATGGCTACACCTTC. Its protein product is CASGDRDSYGYTF. The variable domain in full, with the rest retrieved from reference TRBV19 and TRBJ1-2, is DGGITQSPKYLFRKEGQNVTLSCEQNLNHDAMYWYRQDPGQGLRLIYYSQIVNDFQKGDIAEGYSVSREKKESFPLTVTSAQKNPTAFYLCASGDRDSYGYTFGSGTRLTVV.

J is TRBJ2-3 and V is TRBV7-9, with 10 bases matching TRBD2. The CDR3 covers 16 residues. Trimming at V came to 4 bases and at J to 1 base, leaving 5 bases not matched to a gene. Germline loops: CDR1 SEHNR, CDR2 FQNEAQ (reference sequence). The CDR3 coding sequence is TGTGCCAGCAGCTCGACCCTAGCGGGGGGCACAGATACGCAGTATTTT. Residues: CASSSTLAGGTDTQYF.

The rearrangement joins TRBV4-3 to TRBJ1-3; 8 bases are a match to TRBD1. The CDR3 loop spans 14 amino acids. Germline assignment: CDR1 LGHNA and CDR2 YSLEER. Germline trimming cut 6 bases from V and 8 bases from J; bases unmatched to any gene: 9. CDR3 nucleotides: TGCGCCAGCAGTCCGACAGGGGAAAGGGACACCATATATTTT. This gives the protein CASSPTGERDTIYF.

The rearrangement joins TRBV9 to TRBJ2-7; D may be TRBD1 (5 bases). With 0 bases removed from V and 6 bases from J, the gap between germline ends came to 16 bases. Germline assignment: CDR1 SGDLS and CDR2 YYNGEE. The CDR3 is made up of 15 amino acids. The CDR3 here is CASSVGGRVDSEQYF. CDR3 in DNA: TGTGCCAGCAGCGTAGGAGGCAGGGTAGATTCCGAGCAGTACTTC.

About this clone itself: The junction and the germline gene differ at one end; a read error may be behind it. This chain uses TRBV5-1 with TRBJ2-3; 7 bases match TRBD2. Germline V gene sequence: CDR1 SGHRS, CDR2 YFSETQ. The CDR3 covers 14 residues. The CDR3 nucleotides are TGCGCCAGCAGCCCCCTGACTAGCAAAGATACGCAGTATTTT. The encoded protein is CASSPLTSKDTQYF.

The genes are TRBV3-1 (or the pseudogene TRBV3-2) and TRBJ2-1; possible D gene TRBD1, 6 bases. The CDR3 totals 15 residues. The V end lost 2 bases, the J end lost 2 bases, and 10 bases lay between the germline ends. Germline V gene sequence: CDR1 LGHDT, CDR2 YNNKEL (reference sequence). The CDR3 DNA reads TGTGCCAGCAGCCAAATTACAGGGACCTACAATGAGCAGTTCTTC. Residues: CASSQITGTYNEQFF.

V is TRBV28 and J is TRBJ2-1; tentatively, D is TRBD2 (6 bases). V dropped 8 bases and J dropped 9 bases, with 8 bases sitting between them. CDR1 and CDR2 (germline): MDHEN, SYDVKM. CDR3 length: 10 residues. DNA for the CDR3: TGTGCCAGCGGGGGGTTTGAGCAGTTCTTC. Translation gives CASGGFEQFF.

The J gene is TRBJ2-1, the V gene TRBV9; D gene uncertain. Trimming took 4 bases from V and 5 from J, leaving 13 bases between them. CDR3 size: 14 residues. CDR1 is SGDLS and CDR2 is YYNGEE in the germline V gene. In nucleotides, the CDR3 is TGTGCCAGCAGCCCGCTGGTAGTGGACAATGAGCAGTTCTTC. Translation: CASSPLVVDNEQFF.

This clone appeared a few times. The genes are TRBV5-6 and TRBJ2-7; no firm D call. There are 13 residues in the CDR3. The germline V gene encodes CDR1 SGHDT and CDR2 YYEEEE. Trimming took off 2 bases at V and 5 bases at J, with 11 bases between the two ends. CDR3 loop: CASSFGSVHEQYF. The CDR3 DNA sequence: TGTGCCAGCAGCTTTGGCAGTGTCCACGAGCAGTACTTC.

The J gene is TRBJ1-3, the V gene TRBV2, with a tentative D call TRBD1 (5 bases). The CDR3 runs to 14 residues. The germline V gene encodes CDR1 SNHLY and CDR2 FYNNEI. V lost 6 bases and J 4 bases, leaving 13 bases between the germline ends. In DNA form, the CDR3 reads TGTGCCAGCAGCGTATTGACAGCCGGAAACACCATATATTTT. Translation gives CASSVLTAGNTIYF.

This sequence joins TRBV7-6 and TRBJ2-1, with 7 bases lining up with TRBD2. Losses at the gene ends were 3 bases for V and 3 bases for J; bases not matched to a gene: 11. CDR1 SGHVS and CDR2 FNYEAQ come from the germline V gene. CDR3 length: 17 amino acids. CDR3 region: CASSFSGQARGYNEQFF. CDR3 bases: TGTGCCAGCAGCTTTAGCGGGCAGGCGAGAGGCTACAATGAGCAGTTCTTC.

Turning to this clone: An end of the junction differs from the germline gene, which may be a read error. The chain combines TRBV28 with TRBJ1-3, with 7 bases fitting TRBD1. CDR1 and CDR2 (germline): MDHEN, SYDVKM. The CDR3 spans 11 residues. CDR3: CGGQSGNTIYF. The CDR3 DNA sequence: TGCGGGGGACAGTCAGGAAACACCATATATTTT.

V and J are TRBV13 and TRBJ1-3; D is uncertain. Germline loops: CDR1 PRHDT, CDR2 FYEKMQ (reference sequence). The CDR3 has 14 amino acids. V dropped 2 bases and J dropped 5 bases, with 10 bases sitting between them. CDR3: CASSLQNLRNTIYF. In DNA form, the CDR3 reads TGTGCCAGCAGCTTACAGAACCTGAGAAACACCATATATTTT. Full variable domain (rest looked up from reference TRBV13 and TRBJ1-3): AAGVIQSPRHLIKEKRETATLKCYPIPRHDTVYWYQQGPGQDPQFLISFYEKMQSDKGSIPDRFSAQQFSDYHSELNMSSLELGDSALYFCASSLQNLRNTIYFGEGSWLTVV.

The J gene is TRBJ1-5, the V gene TRBV6-5, with D hard to call. Germline lookup yields CDR1 MNHEY and CDR2 SVGAGI. V shed 3 bases and J shed 0 bases, with 6 bases lying between them. The CDR3 has 14 amino acids. This CDR3 is CASSYRGSNQPQHF. The CDR3 DNA is TGTGCCAGCAGTTATCGGGGTAGCAATCAGCCCCAGCATTTT.

V and J are TRBV5-8 and TRBJ1-4; D gene ambiguous. Germline V gene data show CDR1 as SGHTS and CDR2 as YDEGEE. The CDR3 covers 14 residues. Trimming took 1 base from V and 4 from J, leaving 8 bases between them. CDR3 in DNA: TGTGCCAGCAGCTTGTTGGGCCATAATGAAAAACTGTTTTTT. Its protein product is CASSLLGHNEKLFF.

This sequence joins TRBV25-1 and TRBJ2-7, with 7 bases aligning to TRBD2. Germline CDR1 MGHDK, CDR2 SYGVNS. Unmatched junction bases numbered 6, after V lost 3 bases and J lost 4 bases. The CDR3 has 14 residues. CDR3 sequence (DNA): TGTGCCAGCAGTGATTCCAGCGGGACTTACGAGCAGTACTTC. It translates to CASSDSSGTYEQYF.